These T cell receptor beta chains were read from a single sample in a study of monozygotic twins with inflammatory bowel disease. After re-calling the 5' RACE reads, TCRdb lists one entry per CDR3 protein, DNA absent. The ten top clones account for 2.6%, within a sample of more than 300,000 distinct CDR3 sequences. The sequenced material came from blood. Source of these receptors: a human donor with ulcerative colitis or Crohn's disease, or a healthy co-twin of an affected twin (not recorded which). The CDR3 runs from the conserved cysteine through the conserved F or W.

J gene,V gene,CDR3 protein
TRBJ1-6,TRBV6-1,CASSATRDSPLHF
TRBJ1-6,TRBV6-2/TRBV6-3,CASSTGRLGDSPLHF
TRBJ2-5,TRBV7-9,CASSAPVAGETQYF
TRBJ2-1,TRBV7-3,CASRLPGLASSYNEQFF
TRBJ1-6,TRBV6-2/TRBV6-3,CASSYSGVRDSPLHF
TRBJ1-2,TRBV28,CAAFDRGKSYGYTF
TRBJ2-7,TRBV20-1,CSARDPRTATYEQYF
TRBJ1-2,TRBV27,CASRRNREGVGYTF
TRBJ2-1,TRBV6-1,CASSPMTSGGAEQFF
TRBJ2-4,TRBV5-1,CASSSGWGATKNIQYF
TRBJ1-5,TRBV5-5,CASSSLRGGSNQPQHF
TRBJ2-7,TRBV29-1,CSAGMGGREQYF
TRBJ2-1,TRBV10-3,CAISDIHEQFF
TRBJ2-7,TRBV9,CASSVVGGGEYEQYF
TRBJ1-1,TRBV12-3/TRBV12-4,CASSFTGGADTEAFF
TRBJ2-4,TRBV19,CASSLGPSIQYF
TRBJ1-5,TRBV12-3/TRBV12-4,CASGKTGGDYSNQPQHF
TRBJ2-3,TRBV4-1,CASSQGGGLSTDTQYF
TRBJ1-4,TRBV11-2,CASAIDRDLGKLFF
TRBJ2-7,TRBV4-1,CASSQDPAGGFYEQYF
TRBJ2-7,TRBV29-1,CSVGDTGASLQYF
TRBJ2-3,TRBV11-3,CASSVGLAGGETDTQYF
TRBJ2-1,TRBV7-2,CASTLRQSSYNEQFF
TRBJ2-1,TRBV21-1,CASSKREGGSDNEQFF
TRBJ2-2,TRBV15,CATSRDPIQGRAGELFF
TRBJ2-7,TRBV5-4,CASSFGTSRSYEQYF
TRBJ2-1,TRBV5-1,CASSLYLRTGQLSYNEQFF
TRBJ1-2,TRBV4-1,CASSPRQGASGYGYTF
TRBJ1-2,TRBV11-2,CASSPPDGSNYGYTF
TRBJ2-1,TRBV9,CASSVVSGGLRGNEQFF
TRBJ2-2,TRBV7-3,CASRPEAGVNTGELFF
TRBJ2-1,TRBV15,CATSGRDRGAYEQFF
TRBJ2-1,TRBV29-1,CSVLGQGNNEQFF
TRBJ2-7,TRBV11-3,CASSIQGGYEQYF
TRBJ1-2,TRBV20-1,CSAIPGQGIYTF
TRBJ2-7,TRBV5-1,CASSPLGLRYEQYF
TRBJ2-7,TRBV12-3/TRBV12-4,CASSSLDIGYEQYF
TRBJ2-1,TRBV11-2,CASREPGLAEYNEQFF
TRBJ2-5,TRBV7-9,CASSLNGQGGTQYF
TRBJ1-1,TRBV6-1,CASRDQTGATPPAFF
TRBJ2-1,TRBV3-1,CASSQGRLAGYNEQFF
TRBJ1-2,TRBV5-8,CASAPSTHWANYGYTF
TRBJ1-5,TRBV5-1,CASSPGPGQGNQPQHF
TRBJ1-1,TRBV20-1,CSAPRTGGGNTEAFF
TRBJ2-4,TRBV7-2,CASSLEGAKNIQYF
TRBJ1-2,TRBV12-3/TRBV12-4,CASSLRTTGYTF
TRBJ2-4,TRBV20-1,CSAIGTLAKNIQYF
TRBJ2-7,TRBV7-9,CVASSGLLPYEQYF
TRBJ1-6,TRBV15,CATSSHFSERNSPLHF
TRBJ2-1,TRBV24-1,CATSDRPGQGANEQFF
TRBJ2-1,TRBV20-1,CSARSQRGGDEQFF
TRBJ2-7,TRBV12-5,CASGLTGGDEQYF
TRBJ2-3,TRBV19,CASSIEGPGFTDTQYF
TRBJ2-3,TRBV2,CASQEGYTDTQYF